Included here is one T cell receptor (beta chain) sequence, with context. No antigen is known for it. Full-length variable regions came from constant-region reverse primers plus semi-nested Nested Universal Primer A PCR. TCRdb re-derived calls from the 5' RACE reads in MiXCR, one entry per CDR3 protein. This sample has about 32,000 distinct CDR3 sequences, with 25% to 30% found just once. The sorted Tregs were CD4+CD25+CD127-/low cells. Germline V gene sequence: CDR1 SGHVS, CDR2 FQNEAQ. The CDR3 contains 15 residues. Trimming took off 2 bases at V and 3 bases at J, with 13 bases between the two ends. Notes on the study in general: Tumor memory CD4+ T cell TCR gene usage clustered with blood and lymph node memory CD4+ cells and lymph node naive CD4+ cells. Larger-cohort validation covered only one TCR beta V-J rearrangement. Tumor Treg TCRs overlapped most with tumor naive CD4+ cells.

This TCR was sampled from a female donor with breast cancer. The sequenced sample was tumor-infiltrating Tregs sorted from the breast tumor. The V gene is TRBV7-8, the J gene TRBJ1-2; D remains unclear. The chain's CDR3 is CASSLNRGEHYGYTF. The CDR3 DNA is TGTGCCAGCAGCTTAAATCGAGGCGAGCACTATGGCTACACCTTC. Combining the CDR3 with reference TRBV7-8 and TRBJ1-2 gives the whole variable domain GAGVSQSPRYKVAKRGQDVALRCDPISGHVSLFWYQQALGQGPEFLTYFQNEAQLDKSGLPSDRFFAERPEGSVSTLKIQRTQQEDSAVYLCASSLNRGEHYGYTFGSGTRLTVV.